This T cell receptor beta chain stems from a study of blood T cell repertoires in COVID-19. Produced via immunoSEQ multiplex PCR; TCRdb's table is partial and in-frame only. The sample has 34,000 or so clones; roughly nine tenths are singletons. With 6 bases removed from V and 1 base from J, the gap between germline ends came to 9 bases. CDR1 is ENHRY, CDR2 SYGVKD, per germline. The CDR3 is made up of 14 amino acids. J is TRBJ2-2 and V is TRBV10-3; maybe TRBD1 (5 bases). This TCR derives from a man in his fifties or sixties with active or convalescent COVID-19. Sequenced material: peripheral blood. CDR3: CAISRQKNTGELFF. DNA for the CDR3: TGTGCCATCAGCAGACAGAAGAACACCGGGGAGCTGTTTTTT.